The entry below describes one T cell receptor beta chain. This specimen comes from a study of blood T cells in healthy people across ages. The V gene's germline CDR1 is ENHRY and CDR2 SYGVKD. Trimming cost V 4 bases and J 0 bases, with 4 bases left between them. The CDR3 sequence is 13 residues long. Sample-barcoded 5' priming and a J-beta primer mix drove a second PCR of about 7 to 11 cycles. Every cDNA molecule carried a tag from a template-switch adaptor bearing 12 random nucleotides. TCRdb ran MiXCR on the 5' RACE reads and lists one entry per CDR3 protein. The sample comprises about 1 million distinct CDR3 sequences, 35% to 55% of which are singletons, and 15% to 20% rests with the top ten.

The source is a woman aged 55-69 years in good health. What was sequenced was blood. The chain is built from TRBV10-3 and TRBJ1-5; D gene ambiguous. The CDR3 sequence is CAISADSNQPQHF. Written as DNA, the CDR3 is TGTGCCATCAGTGCGGATAGCAATCAGCCCCAGCATTTT.